This TCR beta chain originates from a study of beta chain features in type 1 diabetes. Overall study findings and caveats: Overrepresentation of cells with high TCR expression could result from cDNA sequencing. TCRB CDR3s were moderately but significantly shorter in Type 1 diabetes patients in all four CD4+ subsets.

This clone was detected a few times. Its target is unknown. cDNA synthesis used the whole RNA isolate, giving expressed TCRB sequences. Sequencing of naive, central memory and regulatory T cell samples gave an average of about 3.57 million reads. TCRdb's table, derived via immunoSEQ multiplex PCR, lists solely in-frame clones and lacks some. The sample consists of hundreds of thousands of clones, around 16% of them appearing once. The clonotype comes from a man aged 18-30 years in good health. Sequenced material: naive CD4+ T cells from blood.

Written as DNA, the CDR3 is TGTGCCATAAAAACAGGGGGCGCGAACTACGAGCAGTACTTC. This codes for CAIKTGGANYEQYF. The V call is TRBV10-3, the J call TRBJ2-7, with TRBD1 matching 9 bases. CDR3 length equals 14 residues. V lost 9 bases to trimming and J lost 3 bases; unmatched junction nucleotides: 9. Germline CDR1 ENHRY, CDR2 SYGVKD.